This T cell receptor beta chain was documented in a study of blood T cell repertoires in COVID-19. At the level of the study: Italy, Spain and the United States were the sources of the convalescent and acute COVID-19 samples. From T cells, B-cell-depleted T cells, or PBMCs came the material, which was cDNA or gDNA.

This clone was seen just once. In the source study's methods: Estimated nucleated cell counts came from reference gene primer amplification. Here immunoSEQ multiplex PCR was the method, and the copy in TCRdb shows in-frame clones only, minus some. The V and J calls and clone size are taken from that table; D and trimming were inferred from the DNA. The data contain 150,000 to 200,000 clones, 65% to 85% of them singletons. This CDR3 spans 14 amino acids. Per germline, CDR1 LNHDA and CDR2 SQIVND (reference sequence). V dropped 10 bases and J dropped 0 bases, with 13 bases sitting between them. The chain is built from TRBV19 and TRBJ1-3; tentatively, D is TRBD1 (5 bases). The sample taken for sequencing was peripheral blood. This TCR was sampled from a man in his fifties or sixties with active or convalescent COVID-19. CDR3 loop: CATRGHGSGNTIYF. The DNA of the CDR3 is TGTGCCACCAGAGGACATGGCTCTGGAAACACCATATATTTT. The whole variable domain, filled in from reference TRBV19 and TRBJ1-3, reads DGGITQSPKYLFRKEGQNVTLSCEQNLNHDAMYWYRQDPGQGLRLIYYSQIVNDFQKGDIAEGYSVSREKKESFPLTVTSAQKNPTAFYLCATRGHGSGNTIYFGEGSWLTVV.